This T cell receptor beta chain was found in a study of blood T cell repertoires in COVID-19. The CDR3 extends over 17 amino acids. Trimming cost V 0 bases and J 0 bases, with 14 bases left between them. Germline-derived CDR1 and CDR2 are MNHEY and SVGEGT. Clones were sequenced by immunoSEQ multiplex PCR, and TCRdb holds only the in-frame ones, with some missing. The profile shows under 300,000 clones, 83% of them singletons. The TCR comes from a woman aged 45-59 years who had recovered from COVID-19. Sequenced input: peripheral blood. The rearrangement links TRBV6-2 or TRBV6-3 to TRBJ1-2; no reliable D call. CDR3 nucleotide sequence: TGTGCCAGCAGTTACTCGTCTCGGCAGGCAGCTAACTATGGCTACACCTTC. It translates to CASSYSSRQAANYGYTF.